The 17 T cell receptor beta chains reported below all come from one sample, sequenced in a study of blood T cell repertoires in COVID-19. Sequencing used immunoSEQ multiplex PCR; TCRdb keeps in-frame clones, though not all of them. This sample has a few hundred thousand clones; around nine tenths occur once, and the top ten carry 3%. Specimen: peripheral blood. The receptors here all came from a man aged 55 to 70 with acute or convalescent COVID-19.

This clone appeared a single time. The CDR3 bases are TGTGCCAGCAGTGCGACCGACAGGCAAGATCAGCCCCAGCATTTT. The encoded protein is CASSATDRQDQPQHF. The chain has TRBV2 and TRBJ1-5; tentatively, D is TRBD1 (6 bases). CDR3 size: 15 residues. V was clipped by 4 bases and J by 5 bases, with 15 bases between them. The germline V gene has CDR1 SNHLY and CDR2 FYNNEI.

The rearrangement joins TRBV18 to TRBJ2-6; a weak D match, TRBD1 (5 bases). This CDR3 is 16 amino acids long. Trimming removed 1 base from V and 3 bases from J, with 10 bases in between. Looked up from germline, CDR1 is KGHSH and CDR2 is LQKENI. Here the CDR3 DNA reads TGTGCCAGCTCACCACAGGGGTCTTATGGGGCCAACGTCCTGACTTTC. This encodes CASSPQGSYGANVLTF.

V usage is TRBV7-8 and J usage is TRBJ2-5, with TRBD2 matching over 9 bases. The CDR3 is 16 amino acids. The V and J ends lost 1 base and 1 base, in that order; junction bases with no gene match: 4. From germline, CDR1 is SGHVS and CDR2 FQNEAQ. CDR3 in DNA: TGTGCCAGCAGCTTAGGAGCGGGGGGCTTCCAAGAGACCCAGTACTTC. Encoded protein: CASSLGAGGFQETQYF.

This rearrangement joins TRBV11-3 to TRBJ2-5; TRBD1 agrees at 7 bases. CDR1 SGHNT and CDR2 YENEEA come from the germline V gene. J gave up 1 base and V 5 bases, and 1 base lay outside the gene matches. There are 13 residues in the CDR3. The CDR3 sequence: CASSRDSQETQYF. The CDR3 DNA reads TGTGCCAGCAGCCGGGACAGCCAAGAGACCCAGTACTTC.

The rearrangement uses TRBV7-3 and TRBJ1-2; 8 bases line up with TRBD1. This CDR3 has 17 residues. The germline V gene has CDR1 SGHTA and CDR2 FQGTGA. V was pared by 5 bases and J by 8 bases, with 19 bases of the junction left unmatched. CDR3 nucleotide sequence: TGTGCCAGCAGCCCCACCCCAATCAGGGGGCAATCCGACGGCTACACCTTC. Its translation: CASSPTPIRGQSDGYTF.

V usage is TRBV7-9 and J usage is TRBJ1-6; weak D call: TRBD1 (5 bases). Germline V gives CDR1 SEHNR, CDR2 FQNEAQ (reference sequence). The CDR3 covers 17 residues. V lost 3 bases, J lost 8 bases, and 20 bases lay in between. This chain's CDR3 is CASSLYGGRTGDSPLHF. The DNA of the CDR3 is TGTGCCAGCAGCTTGTATGGAGGCCGAACGGGGGATTCACCCCTCCACTTT.

The rearrangement joins TRBV7-2 to TRBJ2-7; 9 bases agree with TRBD2. Germline V CDR1 and CDR2: SGHTA, FQGNSA. The CDR3 covers 16 residues. J gave up 0 bases and V 4 bases, and 7 bases lay outside the gene matches. The CDR3 DNA follows: TGTGCCAGCAGCTCGCGAGCGGGGGGCTCCTCCTACGAGCAGTACTTC. The encoded protein is CASSSRAGGSSYEQYF.

The rearrangement joins TRBV15 to TRBJ2-3; 8 nucleotides match TRBD2. V trimming: 2 bases; J trimming: 3 bases; junction bases outside the gene matches: 10. The germline gives CDR1 LNHNV, CDR2 YYDKDF (reference sequence). The CDR3 spans 17 residues. In nucleotides, the CDR3 is TGTGCCACCAGCAGACTACCACGGGGGGGGATTACAGATACGCAGTATTTT. It translates to CATSRLPRGGITDTQYF.

This clone has more than one count but fewer than ten. The J gene is TRBJ2-7, the V gene TRBV2, with 11 bases aligning to TRBD1. In germline, CDR1 is SNHLY, CDR2 FYNNEI. The length of the CDR3 is 14 residues. The junction had 7 bases not matched to a gene; V was cut back by 5 bases and J by 7 bases. The CDR3 loop reads CASSPGQGVREQYF. In DNA, the CDR3 is TGTGCCAGCAGTCCGGGACAGGGGGTACGGGAGCAGTACTTC.

The V call is TRBV6-2 or TRBV6-3, the J call TRBJ1-1; no reliable D call. In germline, CDR1 is MNHEY, CDR2 SVGEGT. The CDR3 runs to 14 residues. V was clipped by 2 bases and J by 0 bases, with 7 bases between them. The CDR3 DNA reads TGTGCCAGCAGTTACCAGCGTATGAACACTGAAGCTTTCTTT. Amino acid sequence: CASSYQRMNTEAFF.

The CDR3: CARTGSRDRGAFF. The CDR3 DNA sequence: TGTGCCCGAACCGGCTCCCGGGACAGGGGAGCTTTCTTT. The rearrangement uses TRBV30 and TRBJ1-1; 10 bases fit TRBD1. The CDR3 consists of 13 residues. V lost 8 bases to trimming and J lost 10 bases; unmatched junction nucleotides: 13. Germline V gene lookup returns CDR1 GTSNPN and CDR2 SVGIG (reference sequence). Based on the CDR3 plus reference TRBV30 and TRBJ1-1, the full variable domain is SQTIHQWPATLVQPVGSPLSLECTVEGTSNPNLYWYRQAAGRGLQLLFYSVGIGQISSEVPQNLSASRPQDRQFILSSKKLLLSDSGFYLCARTGSRDRGAFFGQGTRLTVV.

J is TRBJ2-3 and V is TRBV7-9, with 8 nucleotides matching TRBD1. The length of the CDR3 is 14 residues. The germline gives CDR1 SEHNR, CDR2 FQNEAQ (reference sequence). Trimming cost V 5 bases and J 6 bases; bases outside gene matches: 7. The CDR3 loop is CASSRGTGKDTQYF. CDR3 in DNA: TGTGCCAGCAGCCGGGGGACAGGCAAGGATACGCAGTATTTT.

This chain connects TRBV4-1 to TRBJ1-2, with TRBD1 matching 10 bases. Germline loops: CDR1 MGHRA, CDR2 YSYEKL. This CDR3 contains 16 residues. Trimming removed 4 bases from V and 4 bases from J; junction bases left unmatched: 9. The CDR3 loop reads CASSRAGTGDGYGYTF. Written as DNA, the CDR3 is TGCGCCAGCAGCCGAGCCGGGACAGGGGACGGCTATGGCTACACCTTC.

J is TRBJ2-5 and V is TRBV25-1, with 7 bases fitting TRBD2. The germline V gene encodes CDR1 MGHDK and CDR2 SYGVNS. V dropped 6 bases and J dropped 2; count of bases not matched to a gene: 9. This CDR3 spans 15 amino acids. CDR3 sequence: CASRTPGGGQETQYF. In DNA, the CDR3 is TGTGCCAGCAGGACCCCGGGGGGAGGGCAAGAGACCCAGTACTTC.

V gene TRBV5-4 combines with J gene TRBJ1-1; 7 bases map to TRBD1. The J segment lost 0 bases and the V segment lost 4 bases, leaving 15 bases of the junction unmatched. The CDR3 is made up of 18 amino acids. Germline V gene data show CDR1 as SGHNT and CDR2 as YYREEE (reference sequence). The CDR3 is CASSLRVIRGTLNTEAFF. CDR3 DNA: TGTGCCAGCAGCCTACGCGTTATCAGGGGGACCTTGAACACTGAAGCTTTCTTT. Combining the CDR3 with reference TRBV5-4 and TRBJ1-1 gives the whole variable domain ETGVTQSPTHLIKTRGQQVTLRCSSQSGHNTVSWYQQALGQGPQFIFQYYREEENGRGNFPPRFSGLQFPNYSSELNVNALELDDSALYLCASSLRVIRGTLNTEAFFGQGTRLTVV.

The DNA of the CDR3 is TGTGCCAGCAGTCGGGACAGGGTGGACACCATATATTTT. Protein: CASSRDRVDTIYF. This chain connects TRBV28 to TRBJ1-3; 9 bases are a match to TRBD1. After removal of 5 bases from V and 8 bases from J, the junction contained 4 bases not matched to a gene. The CDR3 is 13 amino acids. In germline, CDR1 is MDHEN, CDR2 SYDVKM.

This clone was counted a single time. The rearrangement links TRBV9 to TRBJ2-7, with a possible D match to TRBD1 (6 bases). The germline V and J ends were trimmed by 0 bases and 3 bases, with 10 bases remaining between them. The germline gives CDR1 SGDLS, CDR2 YYNGEE. The CDR3 consists of 14 residues. CDR3 region: CASSVAGAGYEQYF. The DNA for the CDR3 is TGTGCCAGCAGCGTAGCAGGGGCGGGCTACGAGCAGTACTTC.